Below are 19 T cell receptor beta chains sequenced from a single sample in a study of T cells in women clearing cervical HPV infection. The repertoire was sequenced with immunoSEQ multiplex PCR; TCRdb's copy has only in-frame clones and lacks some. The specimen's table records 30,000 to 45,000 clones. Specimen: blood buffy coat. The source of these receptors is a woman between 18 and 75 years old with a cervical HPV16 infection that either progressed to CIN3+ or cleared (not recorded which).

In the case of this clone: Read data end 3 residues before the CDR3 end; the end is taken from the germline J gene. This chain joins TRBV19 and TRBJ1-3, with 8 bases fitting TRBD1. The V gene's germline CDR1 is LNHDA and CDR2 SQIVND (reference sequence). The CDR3 loop spans 16 amino acids. Germline trimming cut 7 bases from V and 0 bases from J; bases unmatched to any gene: 8. The DNA read from the CDR3 is TGTGCCAGTACCCCCCGACAGGGGACCTCTGGAAACACC. Translation gives CASTPRQGTSGNT. The whole CDR3 region reads CASTPRQGTSGNTIYF.

A remark on this clone: The read ends 3 residues early relative to the CDR3; the germline J gene fills the gap. The chain combines TRBV30 with TRBJ1-1; perhaps TRBD1 as D (6 bases). The CDR3 has 13 amino acids. CDR1 and CDR2 (germline): GTSNPN, SVGIG (reference sequence). V lost 2 bases and J 0 bases, leaving 7 bases between the germline ends. The covered CDR3 bases are TGTGCCTGGAGTCCAGGGGTGAACACTGAA. Residues: CAWSPGVNTE. The entire CDR3 protein is CAWSPGVNTEAFF.

Notes on this clone: The read halts 3 residues ahead of the CDR3 end, with the missing end drawn from the germline J gene. J is TRBJ2-7 and V is TRBV7-2; no reliable D call. Germline V lookup: CDR1 SGHTA, CDR2 FQGNSA. V lost 2 bases and J lost 3, with 11 bases in between. This CDR3 contains 14 residues. The CDR3: CASSLKPGIYEQYF. The part of the CDR3 DNA that was read is TGTGCCAGCAGCTTAAAGCCAGGCATCTACGAG.

As concerns this clone: Compared with germline, one end of the junction differs, possibly owing to a read error. The read terminates 3 residues before the CDR3 end, so the remaining end is supplied by the germline J gene. The chain carries TRBV7-2 and TRBJ2-5; 12 bases match TRBD2. This CDR3 is built from 15 residues. Per the germline V gene, CDR1 is SGHTA and CDR2 is FQGNSA. CDR3 bases read: TGTGTCAGCAGCCCTAGCGGGGGGGCGTTGGAGACC. Residues: CVSSPSGGALET. The CDR3, in full, reads CVSSPSGGALETQYF.

Concerning this clone itself: Read coverage stops 3 residues before the CDR3 terminus; the germline J gene supplies the remainder. This rearrangement joins TRBV12-3 or TRBV12-4 to TRBJ1-1; TRBD1 matches 7 bases. The junction had 11 bases not matched to a gene; V was cut back by 7 bases and J by 6 bases. There are 14 residues in the CDR3. Partial CDR3 DNA: TGTGCCAGCAACAACAGGGGTTTTGGCCCTGAA. Translation gives CASNNRGFGPE. The entire CDR3 protein is CASNNRGFGPEAFF.

Concerning this clone itself: The CDR3 end lies 3 residues beyond the end of the read and is filled in from the germline J gene. This chain connects TRBV18 to TRBJ1-1, with 8 positions matching TRBD1. CDR1 is KGHSH and CDR2 is LQKENI in the germline V gene. This CDR3 comprises 18 residues. J lost 0 bases, V lost 2 bases, and 11 bases had no gene match. The CDR3 sequence: CASSPRGQGALMNTEAFF. The sequenced CDR3 bases are TGTGCCAGCTCACCAAGGGGCCAGGGGGCTCTCATGAACACTGAA.

About this clone: One end of the junction fails to match germline, which may point to a read error. The read terminates 3 residues ahead of where the CDR3 ends, so the germline J gene completes it. The sample contains more than one DNA sequence encoding this CDR3. The J gene is TRBJ1-3, the V gene TRBV19, with 8 positions matching TRBD1. The CDR3 contains 15 residues. The germline V gene encodes CDR1 LNHDA and CDR2 SQIVND (reference sequence). CDR3 residues: CASKTGDLSGNTIYF. Partial CDR3 DNA: TGTGCCAGCAAGACAGGGGATCTGTCTGGAAACACT.

In regard to this clone: The CDR3 is cut off 3 residues early in the read; its end comes from the germline J gene. The V gene is TRBV19, the J gene TRBJ2-2; 8 nucleotides match TRBD2. The CDR3 runs 15 residues. Germline V CDR1 and CDR2: LNHDA, SQIVND (reference sequence). Germline trimming cut 6 bases from V and 4 bases from J; bases unmatched to any gene: 7. Incomplete CDR3 DNA: TGTGCCAGTAGACCTAGCGGGTTAGTCACCGGGGAG. Translation: CASRPSGLVTGE. In full, the CDR3 reads CASRPSGLVTGELFF.

A remark on this clone: The read is 3 residues too short to cover the CDR3 end, so that end is filled in from the germline J gene. This chain connects TRBV7-2 to TRBJ1-4; 7 positions match TRBD1. The length of the CDR3 is 14 residues. CDR1 and CDR2 from the germline V gene are SGHTA and FQGNSA. CDR3: CASALGQTDLPLFF. Partial CDR3 DNA: TGTGCCAGCGCCTTGGGACAGACCGATTTGCCA.

To note about this clone: The read ends 3 residues before the CDR3 terminus; that terminus is restored from the germline J gene. The chain recombines TRBV20-1 with TRBJ2-5; 9 positions match TRBD2. The V and J ends lost 1 base and 0 bases, in that order; junction bases with no gene match: 3. Germline V gene data show CDR1 as DFQATT and CDR2 as SNEGSKA (reference sequence). There are 15 residues in the CDR3. The CDR3: CSARASGGYQETQYF. Incomplete CDR3 DNA: TGCAGTGCTAGAGCGAGCGGGGGGTACCAAGAGACC.

Note on this clone: The CDR3 goes on 3 residues after the read ends, and that part is filled in from the germline J gene. The chain employs TRBV7-9 and TRBJ1-1, with TRBD1 as a possible D gene (6 bases). Germline CDR1 and CDR2: SEHNR and FQNEAQ (reference sequence). The length of the CDR3 is 15 residues. The part of the CDR3 DNA that was read is TGTGCCAGCAGCTTAGGGACAGCCTTCCGTGAGACA. It encodes CASSLGTAFRET. In full, the CDR3 reads CASSLGTAFRETAFF.

Notes on this clone: The read halts 3 residues ahead of the CDR3 end, with the missing end drawn from the germline J gene. This chain joins TRBV6-2 or TRBV6-3 and TRBJ2-3; D call uncertain. The CDR3 loop spans 14 amino acids. Germline CDR1 is MNHEY and CDR2 is SVGEGT. The V end was cut by 2 bases, the J end by 5 bases, with 11 bases between. The CDR3: CASSYLPGGDTQYF. The part of the CDR3 DNA that was read is TGTGCCAGCAGTTACCTACCCGGCGGAGATACG.

Comments on this clone: The missing CDR3 end, 3 residues past where the read stops, is filled in from the germline J gene. This chain links TRBV19 with TRBJ1-2, with 8 bases identical to TRBD1. The CDR3 covers 12 residues. The germline gives CDR1 LNHDA, CDR2 SQIVND (reference sequence). The CDR3 sequence: CASVDRDHDYTF. The CDR3 DNA, read in part, is TGTGCCAGTGTGGACAGGGACCACGAC.

Points on this clone: The read gets to within 3 residues of the CDR3 end, and the germline J gene fills in the rest. The chain links TRBV5-6 to TRBJ2-3; D perhaps matches TRBD1 (7 bases). CDR3 length: 12 residues. Per germline, CDR1 SGHDT and CDR2 YYEEEE. V was clipped by 4 bases and J by 6 bases, with 9 bases between them. The CDR3 spells CASSPGGDTQYF. The part of the CDR3 DNA that was read is TGTGCCAGCAGCCCAGGGGGGGATACG.

On this clone itself: Sequencing ends 3 residues short of the CDR3 end; the germline J gene provides the rest. V usage is TRBV2 and J usage is TRBJ1-4; possibly TRBD1 for D (6 bases). Germline V gives CDR1 SNHLY, CDR2 FYNNEI. The CDR3 runs to 16 residues. CDR3 sequence reads: CASRDPQGIVNSPLFF. CDR3 bases read: TGTGCCAGCAGAGACCCACAGGGAATCGTAAATTCACCA.

Notes on this clone: The missing CDR3 end, 3 residues past where the read stops, is filled in from the germline J gene. The chain employs TRBV19 and TRBJ1-5; 8 bases are a match to TRBD1. Losses at the gene ends were 4 bases for V and 2 bases for J; bases not matched to a gene: 4. There are 15 residues in the CDR3. Germline-derived CDR1 and CDR2 are LNHDA and SQIVND (reference sequence). CDR3 sequence reads: CASSNYRGGNQPQHF. CDR3 DNA, as far as it was read: TGTGCCAGTAGTAACTACAGGGGGGGCAATCAGCCC.

The CDR3 loop is CASSGTGRGVSEAFF. The sequenced CDR3 bases are TGTGCCAGCAGCGGGACAGGGAGAGGGGTTTCTGAA. The chain employs TRBV5-6 and TRBJ1-1, with 9 bases matching TRBD1. Coverage ceases 3 residues before the CDR3 finishes, and the germline J gene fills in the end. V gave up 4 bases and J gave up 6 bases; unmatched junction bases: 10. Germline V gene lookup returns CDR1 SGHDT and CDR2 YYEEEE. The CDR3 has 15 amino acids.

The CDR3: CASSYRDSPNTEAFF. The sequenced part of the CDR3 DNA is TGTGCCAGCAGCTATAGGGACAGCCCGAACACTGAA. The V call is TRBV7-9, the J call TRBJ1-1; TRBD1 aligns across 7 bases. The DNA ends 3 residues before the CDR3 does, and the rest of the CDR3 is filled in from the germline J gene. There are 15 residues in the CDR3. V shed 4 bases, J shed 1 base, and the junction held 6 bases outside the gene matches. The germline V gene encodes CDR1 SEHNR and CDR2 FQNEAQ (reference sequence).

Notes on this clone: The read is 3 residues too short to cover the CDR3 end, so that end is filled in from the germline J gene. The chain employs TRBV20-1 and TRBJ2-1; 9 bases agree with TRBD1. V lost 5 bases, J lost 3 bases, and 2 bases stayed unmatched. In germline, CDR1 is DFQATT, CDR2 SNEGSKA (reference sequence). The CDR3 totals 13 residues. The DNA read from the CDR3 is TGCAGTGCTGCGACAGGGGGCTACAATGAG. Translated, it gives CSAATGGYNE. The entire CDR3 protein reads CSAATGGYNEQFF.